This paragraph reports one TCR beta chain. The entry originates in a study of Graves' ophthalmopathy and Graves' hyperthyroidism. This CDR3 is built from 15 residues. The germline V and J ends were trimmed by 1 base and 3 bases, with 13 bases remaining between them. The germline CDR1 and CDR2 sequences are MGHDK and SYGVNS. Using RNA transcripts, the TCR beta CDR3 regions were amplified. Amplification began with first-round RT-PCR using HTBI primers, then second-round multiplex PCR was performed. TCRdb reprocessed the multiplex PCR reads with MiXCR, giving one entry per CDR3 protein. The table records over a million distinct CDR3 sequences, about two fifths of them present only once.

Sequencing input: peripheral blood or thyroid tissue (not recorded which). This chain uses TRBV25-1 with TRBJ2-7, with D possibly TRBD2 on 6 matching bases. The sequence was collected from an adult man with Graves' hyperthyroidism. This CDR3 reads CASSEFPGRDYEQYF. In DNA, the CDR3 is TGTGCCAGCAGTGAATTCCCGGGGCGGGACTACGAGCAGTACTTC.